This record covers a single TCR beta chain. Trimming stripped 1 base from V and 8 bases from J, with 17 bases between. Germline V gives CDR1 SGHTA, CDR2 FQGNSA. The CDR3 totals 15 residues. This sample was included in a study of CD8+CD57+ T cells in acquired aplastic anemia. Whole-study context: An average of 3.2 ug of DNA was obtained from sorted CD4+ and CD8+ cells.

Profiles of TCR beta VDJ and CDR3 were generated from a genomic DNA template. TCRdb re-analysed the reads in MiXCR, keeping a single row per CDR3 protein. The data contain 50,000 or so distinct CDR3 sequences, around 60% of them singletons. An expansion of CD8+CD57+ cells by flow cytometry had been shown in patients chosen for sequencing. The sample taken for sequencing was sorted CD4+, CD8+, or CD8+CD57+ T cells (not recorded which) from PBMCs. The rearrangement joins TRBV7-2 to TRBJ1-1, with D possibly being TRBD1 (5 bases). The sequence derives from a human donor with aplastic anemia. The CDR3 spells CASSLVPQTAQEAFF. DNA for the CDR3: TGTGCCAGCAGCTTAGTTCCCCAGACAGCACAAGAAGCTTTCTTT.